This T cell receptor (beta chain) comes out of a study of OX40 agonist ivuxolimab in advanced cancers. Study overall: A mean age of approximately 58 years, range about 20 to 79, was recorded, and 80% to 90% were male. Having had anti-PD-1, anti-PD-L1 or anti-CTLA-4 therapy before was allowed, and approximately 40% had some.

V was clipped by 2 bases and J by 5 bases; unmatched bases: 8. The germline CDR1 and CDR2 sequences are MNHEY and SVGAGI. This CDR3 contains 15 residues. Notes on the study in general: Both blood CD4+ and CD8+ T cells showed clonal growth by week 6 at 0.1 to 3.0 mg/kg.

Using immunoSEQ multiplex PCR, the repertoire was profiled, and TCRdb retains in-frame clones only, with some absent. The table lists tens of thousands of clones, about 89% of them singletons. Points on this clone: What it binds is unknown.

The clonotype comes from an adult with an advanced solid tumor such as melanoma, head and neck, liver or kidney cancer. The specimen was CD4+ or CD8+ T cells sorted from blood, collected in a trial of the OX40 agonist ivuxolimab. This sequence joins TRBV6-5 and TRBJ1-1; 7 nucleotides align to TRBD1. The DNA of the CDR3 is TGTGCCAGCAGTTACCCCCGACAGGGAGGGACTGAAGCTTTCTTT. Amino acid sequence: CASSYPRQGGTEAFF.